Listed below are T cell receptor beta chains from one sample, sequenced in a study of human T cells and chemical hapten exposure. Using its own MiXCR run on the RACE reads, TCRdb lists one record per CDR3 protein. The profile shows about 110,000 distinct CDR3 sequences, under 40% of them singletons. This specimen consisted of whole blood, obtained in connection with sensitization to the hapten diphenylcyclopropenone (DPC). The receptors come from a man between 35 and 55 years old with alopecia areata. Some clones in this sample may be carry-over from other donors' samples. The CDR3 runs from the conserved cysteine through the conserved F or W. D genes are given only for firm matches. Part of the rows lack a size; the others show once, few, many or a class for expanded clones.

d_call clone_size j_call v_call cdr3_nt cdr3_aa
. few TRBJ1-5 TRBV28 TGTGCCACAGGAGGGAGCAATCAGCCCCAGCATTTT CATGGSNQPQHF
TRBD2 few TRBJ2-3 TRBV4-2 TGTGCCAGCAGCCAGGAACTAGCGGGAGGATCCACAGATACGCAGTATTTT CASSQELAGGSTDTQYF
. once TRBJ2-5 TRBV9 TGTGCCAGCAGCGTTGGACTATCGGGAGAGACCCAGTACTTC CASSVGLSGETQYF
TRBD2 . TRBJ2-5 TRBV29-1 TGCAGCGTTGAGGGCGGGAGAGGGCAAGAGACCCAGTACTTC CSVEGGRGQETQYF
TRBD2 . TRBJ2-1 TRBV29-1 TGCAGCGTTGATGGGGGTGGGACTAGCGTTGACAATGAGCAGTTCTTC CSVDGGGTSVDNEQFF
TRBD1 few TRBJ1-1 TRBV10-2 TGCGCCATTCGACAGGGAACTTTGGACACTGAAGCTTTCTTT CAIRQGTLDTEAFF
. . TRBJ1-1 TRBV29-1 TGCAGCGTTGCTCCCGCCGGCCTCACTGAAGCTTTCTTT CSVAPAGLTEAFF
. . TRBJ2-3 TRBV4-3 TGCGCCAGCAGCCTTAACCAGGAGGGCCCAGATACGCAGTATTTT CASSLNQEGPDTQYF
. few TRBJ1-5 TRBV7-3 TGTGCCTCCCAGCTTACGCCGGTTCCGGGGCAGCCCCAGCATTTT CASQLTPVPGQPQHF
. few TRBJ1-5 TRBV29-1 TGCAGCGTTCAACCGACAGGATCTAACCAGCCCCAGCATTTT CSVQPTGSNQPQHF
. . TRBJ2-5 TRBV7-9 TGTGCCAGCAGCTTAGATTCGGCTACAGCTATCGTAGAGACCCAGTACTTC CASSLDSATAIVETQYF
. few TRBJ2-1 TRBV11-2 TGTGCCAGCAAACAAGGAGAGTCCTACAATGAGCAGTTCTTC CASKQGESYNEQFF
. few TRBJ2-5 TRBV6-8 TGTGCCAGTAGCACCCGCTGTGCGGGCCAAGAGACCCAGTACTTC CASSTRCAGQETQYF
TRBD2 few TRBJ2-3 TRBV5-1 TGCGCCAGCAGCGGAGGGACTACCACAGATACGCAGTATTTT CASSGGTTTDTQYF
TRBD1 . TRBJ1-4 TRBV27 TGTGCCAGCAGTCGAACAGGGGGAGGAACTAATGAAAAACTGTTTTTT CASSRTGGGTNEKLFF
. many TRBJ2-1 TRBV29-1 TGCAGCGTTGAAGATCTACGCAATGAGCAGTTCTTC CSVEDLRNEQFF
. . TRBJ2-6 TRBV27 TGTGCCAGCAGTCTTCCTCCGGTGTCTGGGGCCAACGTCCTGACTTTC CASSLPPVSGANVLTF
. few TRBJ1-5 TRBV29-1 TGCAGCGTTGGGGAGCGGGGGCAGCCCCAGCATTTT CSVGERGQPQHF